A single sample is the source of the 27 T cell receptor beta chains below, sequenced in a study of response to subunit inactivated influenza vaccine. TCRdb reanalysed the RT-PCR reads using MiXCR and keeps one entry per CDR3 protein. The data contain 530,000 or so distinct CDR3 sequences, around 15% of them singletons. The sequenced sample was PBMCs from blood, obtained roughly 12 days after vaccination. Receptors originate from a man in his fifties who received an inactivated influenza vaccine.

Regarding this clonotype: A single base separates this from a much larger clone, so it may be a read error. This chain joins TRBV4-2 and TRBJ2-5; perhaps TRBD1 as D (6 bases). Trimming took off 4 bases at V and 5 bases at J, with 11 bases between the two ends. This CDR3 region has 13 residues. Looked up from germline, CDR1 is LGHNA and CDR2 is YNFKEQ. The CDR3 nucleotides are TGTGCCAGCAGCCGAGGGGACATGGAGACCCAGTACTTC. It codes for CASSRGDMETQYF.

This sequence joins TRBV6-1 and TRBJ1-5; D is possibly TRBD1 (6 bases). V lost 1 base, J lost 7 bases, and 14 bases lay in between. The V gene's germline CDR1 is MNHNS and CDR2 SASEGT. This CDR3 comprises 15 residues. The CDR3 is CASSEVGGRGQPQHF. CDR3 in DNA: TGTGCCAGCAGTGAAGTGGGGGGGCGCGGGCAGCCCCAGCATTTT.

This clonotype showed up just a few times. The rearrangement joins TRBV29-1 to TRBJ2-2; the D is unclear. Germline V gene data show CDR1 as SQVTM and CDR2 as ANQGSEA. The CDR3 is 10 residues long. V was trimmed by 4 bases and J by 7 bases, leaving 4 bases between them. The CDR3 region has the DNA TGCAGCGTTGGGGTCGGGGAGCTGTTTTTT. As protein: CSVGVGELFF.

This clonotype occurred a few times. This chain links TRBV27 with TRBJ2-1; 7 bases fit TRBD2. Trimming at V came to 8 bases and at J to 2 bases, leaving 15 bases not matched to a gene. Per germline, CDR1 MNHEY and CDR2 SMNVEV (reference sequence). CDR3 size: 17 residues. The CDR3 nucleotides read TGTGCCAGCGGTCCGACTAAGTGGGGGGGGACCTACAATGAGCAGTTCTTC. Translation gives CASGPTKWGGTYNEQFF.

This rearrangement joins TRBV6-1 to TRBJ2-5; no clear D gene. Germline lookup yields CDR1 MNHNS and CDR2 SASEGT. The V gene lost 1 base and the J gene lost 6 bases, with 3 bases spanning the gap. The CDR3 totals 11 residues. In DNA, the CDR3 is TGTGCCAGCAGTGAAGACCAGACCCAGTACTTC. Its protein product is CASSEDQTQYF.

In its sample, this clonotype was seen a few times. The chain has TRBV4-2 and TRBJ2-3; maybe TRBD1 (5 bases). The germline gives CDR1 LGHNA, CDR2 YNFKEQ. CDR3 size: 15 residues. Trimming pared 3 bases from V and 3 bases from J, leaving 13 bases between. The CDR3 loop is CASSQDPKGTDTQYF. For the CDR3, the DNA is TGTGCCAGCAGCCAGGACCCAAAGGGGACAGATACGCAGTATTTT.

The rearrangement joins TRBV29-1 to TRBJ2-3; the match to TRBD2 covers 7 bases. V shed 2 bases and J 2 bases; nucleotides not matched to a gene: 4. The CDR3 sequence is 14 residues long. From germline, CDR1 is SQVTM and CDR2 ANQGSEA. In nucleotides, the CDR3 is TGCAGCGTTGAACTCCGGGAGGCCACAGATACGCAGTATTTT. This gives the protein CSVELREATDTQYF.

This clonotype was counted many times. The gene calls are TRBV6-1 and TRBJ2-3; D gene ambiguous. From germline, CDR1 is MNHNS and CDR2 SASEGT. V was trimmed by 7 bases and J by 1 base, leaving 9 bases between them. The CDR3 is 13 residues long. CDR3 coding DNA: TGTGCCAGCAAACAACGGCGCACAGATACGCAGTATTTT. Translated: CASKQRRTDTQYF.

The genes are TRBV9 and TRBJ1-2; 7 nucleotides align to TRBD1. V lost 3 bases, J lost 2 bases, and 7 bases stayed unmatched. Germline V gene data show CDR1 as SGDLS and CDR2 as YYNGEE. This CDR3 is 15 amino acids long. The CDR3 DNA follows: TGTGCCAGCAGCGACTGGGACAGTCCAAACTATGGCTACACCTTC. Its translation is CASSDWDSPNYGYTF.

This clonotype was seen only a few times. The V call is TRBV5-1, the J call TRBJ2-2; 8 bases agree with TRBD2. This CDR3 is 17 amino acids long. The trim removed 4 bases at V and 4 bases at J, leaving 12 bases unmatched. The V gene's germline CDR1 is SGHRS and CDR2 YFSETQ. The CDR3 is CASSLFKSGGPTGELFF. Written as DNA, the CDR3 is TGCGCCAGCAGCCTGTTTAAATCGGGAGGGCCCACCGGGGAGCTGTTTTTT.

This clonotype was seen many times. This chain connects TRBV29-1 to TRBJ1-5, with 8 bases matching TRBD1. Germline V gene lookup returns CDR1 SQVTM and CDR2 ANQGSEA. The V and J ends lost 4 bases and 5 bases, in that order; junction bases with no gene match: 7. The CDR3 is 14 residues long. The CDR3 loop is CSVASGGFDQPQHF. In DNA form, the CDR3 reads TGCAGCGTTGCATCAGGGGGCTTCGATCAGCCCCAGCATTTT.

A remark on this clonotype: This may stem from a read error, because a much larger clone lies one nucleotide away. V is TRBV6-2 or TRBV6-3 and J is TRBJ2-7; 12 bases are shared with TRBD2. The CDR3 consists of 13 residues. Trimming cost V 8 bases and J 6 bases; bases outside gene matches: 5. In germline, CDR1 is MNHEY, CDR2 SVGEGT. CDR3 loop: CASRLAGVSEQYF. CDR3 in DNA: TGTGCCAGCCGACTAGCGGGAGTGAGCGAGCAGTACTTC.

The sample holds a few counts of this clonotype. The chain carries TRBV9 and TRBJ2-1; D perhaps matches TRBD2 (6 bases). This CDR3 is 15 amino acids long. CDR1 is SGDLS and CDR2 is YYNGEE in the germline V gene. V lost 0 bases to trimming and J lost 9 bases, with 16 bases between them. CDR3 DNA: TGTGCCAGCAGCGTAGAGGACTACCGAGCTACTGAGCAGTTCTTC. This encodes CASSVEDYRATEQFF.

The CDR3 sequence: CASSVGTSGPYNEQFF. The CDR3 coding sequence is TGTGCCAGCAGCGTAGGGACTAGCGGACCCTACAATGAGCAGTTCTTC. The chain has TRBV9 and TRBJ2-1; 10 nucleotides agree with TRBD2. The J segment lost 2 bases and the V segment lost 0 bases, leaving 2 bases of the junction unmatched. There are 16 residues in the CDR3. Germline V gene lookup returns CDR1 SGDLS and CDR2 YYNGEE.

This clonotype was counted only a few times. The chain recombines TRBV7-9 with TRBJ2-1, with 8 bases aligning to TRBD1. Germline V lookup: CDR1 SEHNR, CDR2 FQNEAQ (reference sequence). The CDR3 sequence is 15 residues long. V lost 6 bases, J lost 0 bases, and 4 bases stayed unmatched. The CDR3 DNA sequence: TGTGCCAGCAGAAGGGACAGGAGCTCCTACAATGAGCAGTTCTTC. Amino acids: CASRRDRSSYNEQFF.

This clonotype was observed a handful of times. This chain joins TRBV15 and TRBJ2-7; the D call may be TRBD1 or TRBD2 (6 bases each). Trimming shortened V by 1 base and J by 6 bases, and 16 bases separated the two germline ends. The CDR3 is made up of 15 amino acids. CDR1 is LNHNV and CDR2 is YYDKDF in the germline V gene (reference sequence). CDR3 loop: CATSRVGGGIREQYF. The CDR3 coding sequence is TGTGCCACCAGCAGAGTAGGAGGGGGGATTCGCGAGCAGTACTTC.

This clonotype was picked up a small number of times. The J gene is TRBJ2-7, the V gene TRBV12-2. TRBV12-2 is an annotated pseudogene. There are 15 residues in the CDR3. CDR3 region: CASRRNRQRSYEQYF. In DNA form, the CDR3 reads TGTGCAAGTCGCCGGAACCGACAGAGGTCCTACGAGCAGTACTTC.

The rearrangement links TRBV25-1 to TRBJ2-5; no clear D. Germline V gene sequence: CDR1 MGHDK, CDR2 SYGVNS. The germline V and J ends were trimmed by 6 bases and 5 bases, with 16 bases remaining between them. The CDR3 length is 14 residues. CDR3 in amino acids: CASSLGPPAETQYF. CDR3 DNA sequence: TGTGCCAGCAGCCTTGGCCCGCCGGCGGAGACCCAGTACTTC.

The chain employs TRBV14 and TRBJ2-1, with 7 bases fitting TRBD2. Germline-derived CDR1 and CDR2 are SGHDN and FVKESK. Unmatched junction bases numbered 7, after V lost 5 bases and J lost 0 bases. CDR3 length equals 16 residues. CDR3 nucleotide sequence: TGTGCCAGCAGCAACCCTACTAGCGACTCCTACAATGAGCAGTTCTTC. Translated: CASSNPTSDSYNEQFF.

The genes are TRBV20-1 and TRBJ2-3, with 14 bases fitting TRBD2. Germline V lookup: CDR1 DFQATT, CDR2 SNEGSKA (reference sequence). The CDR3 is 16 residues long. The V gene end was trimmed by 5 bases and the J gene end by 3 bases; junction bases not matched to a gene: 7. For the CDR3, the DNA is TGCAGTGCTGATGGGACTAGCGGGAGAGTGACAGATACGCAGTATTTT. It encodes CSADGTSGRVTDTQYF.

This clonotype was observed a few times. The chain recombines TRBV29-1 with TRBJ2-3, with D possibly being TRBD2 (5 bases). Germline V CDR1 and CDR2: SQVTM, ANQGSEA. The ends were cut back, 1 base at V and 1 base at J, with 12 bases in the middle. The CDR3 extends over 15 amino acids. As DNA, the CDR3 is TGCAGCGTTGAAGCCCGTGATAGCGGCACAGATACGCAGTATTTT. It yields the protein CSVEARDSGTDTQYF.

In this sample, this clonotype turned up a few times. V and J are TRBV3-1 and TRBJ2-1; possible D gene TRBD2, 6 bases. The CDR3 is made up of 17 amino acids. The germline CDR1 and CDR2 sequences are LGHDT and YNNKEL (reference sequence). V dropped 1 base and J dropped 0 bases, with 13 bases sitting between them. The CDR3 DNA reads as TGTGCCAGCAGCCAAGGGGGGTGGGGACTCTCCTACAATGAGCAGTTCTTC. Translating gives CASSQGGWGLSYNEQFF.

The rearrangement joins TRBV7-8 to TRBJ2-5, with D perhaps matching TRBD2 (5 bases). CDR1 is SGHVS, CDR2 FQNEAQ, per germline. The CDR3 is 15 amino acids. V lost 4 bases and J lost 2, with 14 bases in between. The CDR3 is CASSSRASGQETQYF. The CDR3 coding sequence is TGTGCCAGCAGCTCAAGAGCCTCGGGACAAGAGACCCAGTACTTC. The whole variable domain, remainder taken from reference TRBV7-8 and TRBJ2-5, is GAGVSQSPRYKVAKRGQDVALRCDPISGHVSLFWYQQALGQGPEFLTYFQNEAQLDKSGLPSDRFFAERPEGSVSTLKIQRTQQEDSAVYLCASSSRASGQETQYFGPGTRLLVL.

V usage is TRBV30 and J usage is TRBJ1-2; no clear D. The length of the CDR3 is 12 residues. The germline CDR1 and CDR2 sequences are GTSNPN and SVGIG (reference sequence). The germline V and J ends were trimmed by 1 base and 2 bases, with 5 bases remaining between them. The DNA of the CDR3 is TGTGCCTGGAGTGAAGGGAACTATGGCTACACCTTC. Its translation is CAWSEGNYGYTF.

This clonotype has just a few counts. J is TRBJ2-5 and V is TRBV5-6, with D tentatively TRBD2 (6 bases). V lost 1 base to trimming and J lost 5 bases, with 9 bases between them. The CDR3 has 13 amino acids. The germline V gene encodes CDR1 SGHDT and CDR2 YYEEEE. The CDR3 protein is CASSLYSGETQYF. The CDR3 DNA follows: TGTGCCAGCAGCTTGTACAGCGGGGAGACCCAGTACTTC.

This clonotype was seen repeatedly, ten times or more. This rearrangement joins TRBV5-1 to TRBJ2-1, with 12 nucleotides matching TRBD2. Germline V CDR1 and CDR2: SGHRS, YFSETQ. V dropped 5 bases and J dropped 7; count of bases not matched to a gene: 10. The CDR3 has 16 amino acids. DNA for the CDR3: TGCGCCAGCAGGTCCCGAACTAGCGGGGGGTTTAATGAGCAGTTCTTC. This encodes CASRSRTSGGFNEQFF.

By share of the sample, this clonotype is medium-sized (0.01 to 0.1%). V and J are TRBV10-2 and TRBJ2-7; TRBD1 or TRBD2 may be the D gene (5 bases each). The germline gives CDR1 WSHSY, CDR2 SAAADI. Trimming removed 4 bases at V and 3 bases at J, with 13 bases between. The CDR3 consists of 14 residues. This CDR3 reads CASSAGTAVYEQYF. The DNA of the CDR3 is TGCGCCAGCAGTGCCGGGACGGCCGTCTACGAGCAGTACTTC.